A selection of T cell receptor beta chains follows, all from one sample in a study of vaccination effects on CD4 cells after COVID-19. Some clones are missing from TCRdb's copy, which holds only in-frame ones; the method was immunoSEQ multiplex PCR. The data contain about 27,000 clones, roughly 73% of them singletons. These receptors have no identified antigens. The sequencing used CD4+ T cells from PBMCs cultured with HCoV-NL63 spike peptides, collected before COVID-19 vaccination. All receptors derive from a human donor who received a COVID-19 vaccine. CDR3s include the opening cysteine and the closing phenylalanine or tryptophan. D genes are given only for firm matches. Expanded clones are given a class, and other clones once, few, many or no size at all.

V	J	D	size	CDR3	DNA
TRBV19	TRBJ2-1	NA	NA	CASRGKGTYNEQFF	TGTGCCAGTAGGGGGAAGGGTACCTACAATGAGCAGTTCTTC
TRBV5-6	TRBJ2-2	TRBD1	few	CASSLGGQIDTGELFF	TGTGCCAGCAGCTTAGGGGGACAGATAGACACCGGGGAGCTGTTTTTT
TRBV2	TRBJ2-3	NA	large	CASSGENTQYF	TGTGCCAGCAGTGGAGAGAATACGCAGTATTTT
TRBV4-1	TRBJ2-7	TRBD1	NA	CASSRDRGGYEQYF	TGCGCCAGCAGCCGGGACAGGGGAGGCTACGAGCAGTACTTC
TRBV6-5	TRBJ2-7	NA	NA	CASSRNYEQYF	TGTGCCAGCAGCCGAAACTACGAGCAGTACTTC
TRBV18	TRBJ2-1	TRBD1	NA	CASSPGQVTFF	TGTGCCAGCTCACCGGGACAGGTTACGTTCTTC
TRBV19	TRBJ1-6	TRBD1	few	CATKKRTGGASYNSPLHF	TGTGCCACAAAAAAGAGGACAGGGGGCGCGTCCTATAATTCACCCCTCCACTTT
TRBV23-1	TRBJ2-1	NA	NA	CASTGGCDEQFF	TGCGCCAGCACCGGAGGGTGCGATGAGCAGTTCTTC
TRBV11-2	TRBJ2-1	NA	NA	CASSPGRSSYNEQFF	TGTGCCAGCAGCCCCGGACGGAGCTCCTACAATGAGCAGTTCTTC
TRBV7-2	TRBJ2-5	NA	few	CASSFAGTITTETQYF	TGTGCCAGCAGCTTCGCCGGGACCATTACCACAGAGACCCAGTACTTC
TRBV5-4	TRBJ2-1	TRBD1	NA	CASSVTGTGSSNEQFF	TGTGCCAGCAGCGTCACCGGGACAGGGTCTTCCAATGAGCAGTTCTTC
TRBV7-2	TRBJ1-5	NA	NA	CASSLRQGNQPQHF	TGTGCCAGCAGCTTAAGACAGGGCAATCAGCCCCAGCATTTT
TRBV18	TRBJ2-3	TRBD1	NA	CASCRQGRTDTQYF	TGTGCCAGCTGCAGACAGGGGCGGACAGATACGCAGTATTTT
TRBV28	TRBJ2-6	NA	NA	CASSFAGWSSGANVLTF	TGTGCCAGCAGTTTTGCGGGGTGGAGCTCTGGGGCCAACGTCCTGACTTTC
TRBV7-8	TRBJ2-3	TRBD2	NA	CASSFSGSTDTQYF	TGTGCCAGCAGCTTTAGCGGGAGCACAGATACGCAGTATTTT
TRBV6-5	TRBJ1-6	NA	NA	CASSRSGHNNSPLHF	TGTGCCAGCAGTCGGTCGGGACATAATAATTCACCCCTCCACTTT
TRBV28	TRBJ2-1	NA	NA	CASSLSASTYLFF	TGTGCCAGCAGTTTATCGGCCTCCACCTACCTGTTCTTC
TRBV5-4	TRBJ1-2	NA	few	CASSLDRAWSYTF	TGTGCCAGCAGCTTGGACAGGGCTTGGAGCTACACCTTC
TRBV28	TRBJ1-2	NA	NA	CASSLITGGVNYGYTF	TGTGCCAGCAGTTTGATAACAGGTGGGGTTAACTATGGCTACACCTTC
TRBV6-5	TRBJ2-2	TRBD1	NA	CASSGQGTGELFF	TGTGCCAGCAGCGGACAGGGTACCGGGGAGCTGTTTTTT
TRBV3-1/TRBV3-2	TRBJ2-2	TRBD2	NA	CASSLSSGKTGELFF	TGTGCCAGCAGCCTATCTAGCGGGAAGACCGGGGAGCTGTTTTTT
TRBV18	TRBJ2-3	TRBD1	few	CASSWDRVTDTQYF	TGTGCCAGCTCATGGGACAGGGTAACAGATACGCAGTATTTT
TRBV11-3	TRBJ2-7	TRBD1	NA	CASSLETGQGTYEQYF	TGTGCCAGCAGCTTAGAAACCGGACAGGGGACTTACGAGCAGTACTTC
TRBV13	TRBJ2-2	TRBD1	NA	CASSLAPAGGTGELFF	TGTGCCAGCAGCTTAGCCCCCGCAGGGGGCACCGGGGAGCTGTTTTTT
TRBV3-1/TRBV3-2	TRBJ1-6	TRBD1	few	CASSPKGGQVKNSPLHF	TGTGCCAGCAGCCCCAAAGGGGGCCAGGTGAAGAATTCACCCCTCCACTTT
TRBV2	TRBJ1-2	TRBD1	once	CASRPDRGGGYGYTF	TGTGCCAGCAGGCCAGACAGGGGAGGAGGCTATGGCTACACCTTC
TRBV28	TRBJ1-2	NA	NA	CASTTRTWGGRYGYTF	TGTGCCAGCACCACCCGGACTTGGGGAGGTCGCTATGGCTACACCTTC
TRBV5-1	TRBJ2-3	NA	NA	CASSLSGAADTQYF	TGCGCCAGCAGCTTGTCAGGGGCCGCAGATACGCAGTATTTT
TRBV30	TRBJ2-7	TRBD1	NA	CALPDLGQGSEEQYF	TGTGCCTTACCAGACTTGGGACAGGGATCCGAGGAGCAGTACTTC
TRBV23-1	TRBJ2-7	TRBD2	NA	CASSRPGLAGGCEQYF	TGCGCCAGCAGTCGTCCGGGACTAGCGGGAGGTTGCGAGCAGTACTTC
TRBV30	TRBJ2-7	NA	NA	CAWMPQGPTYEQYF	TGTGCCTGGATGCCACAGGGACCAACCTACGAGCAGTACTTC
TRBV3-1/TRBV3-2	TRBJ1-1	NA	NA	CASSRRRGGAEAFF	TGTGCCAGCAGCCGCCGGAGGGGGGGAGCTGAAGCTTTCTTT
TRBV5-1	TRBJ2-5	TRBD2	few	CASSLGLAERGGETQYF	TGCGCCAGCAGCTTGGGACTAGCGGAGAGGGGGGGAGAGACCCAGTACTTC
TRBV5-1	TRBJ2-1	TRBD1	NA	CASSLQTGKYEQFF	TGCGCCAGCAGCTTGCAGACAGGGAAGTATGAGCAGTTCTTC
TRBV6-2/TRBV6-3	TRBJ1-2	NA	NA	CASSLLRQNYGYTF	TGTGCCAGCAGTCTCCTACGTCAAAACTATGGCTACACCTTC
TRBV5-1	TRBJ2-2	TRBD2	NA	CASSSTSGRKGELFF	TGCGCCAGCAGCTCGACTAGCGGGAGGAAGGGGGAGCTGTTTTTT
TRBV5-4	TRBJ1-1	NA	NA	CASSLKREVPEAFF	TGTGCCAGCAGCTTGAAAAGGGAGGTCCCTGAAGCTTTCTTT
TRBV7-8	TRBJ2-7	NA	few	CASVMDGYSYEQYF	TGTGCCAGCGTAATGGACGGCTACTCCTACGAGCAGTACTTC
TRBV5-6	TRBJ2-7	TRBD1	NA	CASSNPGGGPYEQYF	TGTGCCAGCAGCAACCCAGGGGGCGGCCCCTACGAGCAGTACTTC
TRBV6-6	TRBJ1-4	NA	few	CASSTSGAPTGKLFF	TGTGCCAGCAGTACCTCGGGTGCCCCTACGGGAAAACTGTTTTTT
TRBV9	TRBJ2-3	TRBD2	once	CASRSTGLAIDTQYF	TGTGCCAGCAGATCTACGGGACTAGCGATAGATACGCAGTATTTT
TRBV19	TRBJ1-4	NA	NA	CASRQGFNEKLFF	TGTGCCAGTAGGCAGGGGTTTAATGAAAAACTGTTTTTT
TRBV12-3/TRBV12-4	TRBJ1-1	NA	NA	CASRRGMDTEAFF	TGTGCCAGTCGCAGAGGGATGGACACTGAAGCTTTCTTT
TRBV5-5	TRBJ2-1	NA	once	CASSQPAGAYSYNEQFF	TGTGCCAGCAGCCAACCCGCCGGGGCTTACTCCTACAATGAGCAGTTCTTC
TRBV18	TRBJ1-1	NA	NA	CASSPPVNTEAFF	TGTGCCAGCTCACCACCGGTGAACACTGAAGCTTTCTTT
TRBV2	TRBJ2-3	NA	once	CASSRVILAGTDTQYF	TGTGCCAGCAGTAGGGTCATATTGGCTGGCACAGATACGCAGTATTTT
TRBV18	TRBJ1-4	NA	few	CASSPRGANEKLFF	TGTGCCAGCTCACCACGTGGGGCAAATGAAAAACTGTTTTTT
TRBV19	TRBJ2-3	TRBD2	few	CASSIRSGGSTDTQYF	TGTGCCAGTAGTATCCGTAGCGGGGGATCCACAGATACGCAGTATTTT